This record concerns one T cell receptor beta chain sequence. Its antigen is unknown. This specimen belongs to a study of T cell responses to AZD1222 COVID-19 vaccine. Study-level results: Unmutated variant regions reportedly attract nearly half of all spike-specific TCRs. Vaccine-associated CD4 TCRs ranged over spike, dominating at 160-218 and 743-854. Repertoire sampling was restricted to post-peak T cell response timepoints. Two AZD1222 administrations were followed by greater Spike-specific TCR breadth and depth.

Germline CDR1 is MDHEN and CDR2 is SYDVKM. V dropped 6 bases and J dropped 3 bases, with 15 bases sitting between them. There are 14 residues in the CDR3. This table comes from immunoSEQ multiplex PCR, and its TCRdb copy is limited to in-frame clones, with some not included. This table has 89,000 or so clones, more than 70% appearing once. The clonotype comes from an adult who received the AZD1222 COVID-19 vaccine. The chain has TRBV28 and TRBJ2-7; D is perhaps TRBD2 (6 bases). This material consisted of peripheral blood, taken 28 days after the second AZD1222 dose. DNA of the CDR3: TGTGCCAGCAGGGGAGGAGGGGCCCACTACGAGCAGTACTTC. It specifies CASRGGGAHYEQYF. Variable domain in full (rest from reference TRBV28 and TRBJ2-7): DVKVTQSSRYLVKRTGEKVFLECVQDMDHENMFWYRQDPGLGLRLIYFSYDVKMKEKGDIPEGYSVSREKKERFSLILESASTNQTSMYLCASRGGGAHYEQYFGPGTRLTVT.